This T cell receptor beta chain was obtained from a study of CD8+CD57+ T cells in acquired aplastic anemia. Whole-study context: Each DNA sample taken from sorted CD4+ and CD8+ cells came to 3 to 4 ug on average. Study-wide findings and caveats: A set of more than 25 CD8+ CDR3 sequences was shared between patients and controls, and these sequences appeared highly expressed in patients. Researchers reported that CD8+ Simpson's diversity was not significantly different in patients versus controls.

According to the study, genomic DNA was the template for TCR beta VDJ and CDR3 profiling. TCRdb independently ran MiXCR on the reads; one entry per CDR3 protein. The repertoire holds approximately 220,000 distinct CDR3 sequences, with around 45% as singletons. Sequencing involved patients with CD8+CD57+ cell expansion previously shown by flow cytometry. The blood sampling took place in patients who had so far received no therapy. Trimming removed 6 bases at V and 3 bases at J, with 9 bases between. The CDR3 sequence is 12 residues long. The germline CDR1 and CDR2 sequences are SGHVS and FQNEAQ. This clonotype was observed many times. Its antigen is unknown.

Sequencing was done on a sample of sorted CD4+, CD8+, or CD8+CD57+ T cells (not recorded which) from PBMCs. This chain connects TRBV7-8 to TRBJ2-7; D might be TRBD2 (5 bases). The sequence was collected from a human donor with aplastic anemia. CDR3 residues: CASRGVGYEQYF. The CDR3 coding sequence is TGTGCCAGCAGGGGAGTGGGCTACGAGCAGTACTTC.